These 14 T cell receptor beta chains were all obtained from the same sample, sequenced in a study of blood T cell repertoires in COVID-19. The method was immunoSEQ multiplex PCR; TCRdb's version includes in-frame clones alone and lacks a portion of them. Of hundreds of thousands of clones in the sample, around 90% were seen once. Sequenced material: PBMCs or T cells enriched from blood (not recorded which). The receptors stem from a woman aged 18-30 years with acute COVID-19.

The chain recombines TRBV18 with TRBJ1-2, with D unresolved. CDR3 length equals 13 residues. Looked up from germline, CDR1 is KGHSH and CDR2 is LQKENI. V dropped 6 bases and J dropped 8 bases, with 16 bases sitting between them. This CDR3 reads CASSVVAERGYTF. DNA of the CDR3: TGTGCCAGCTCCGTTGTAGCCGAACGAGGCTACACCTTC.

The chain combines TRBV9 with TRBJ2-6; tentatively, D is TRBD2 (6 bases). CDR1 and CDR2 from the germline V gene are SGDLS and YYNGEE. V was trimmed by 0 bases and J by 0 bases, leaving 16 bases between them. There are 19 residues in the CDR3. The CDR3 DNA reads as TGTGCCAGCAGCGTAGCTCGGGCGGGACCGCCCTCTGGGGCCAACGTCCTGACTTTC. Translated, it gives CASSVARAGPPSGANVLTF.

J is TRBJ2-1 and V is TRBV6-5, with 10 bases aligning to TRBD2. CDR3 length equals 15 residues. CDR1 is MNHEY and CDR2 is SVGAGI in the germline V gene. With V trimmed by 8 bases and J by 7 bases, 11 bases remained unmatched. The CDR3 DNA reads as TGTGCCAGCTGGGAGGCTAGCGGGAGCGGGAATGAGCAGTTCTTC. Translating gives CASWEASGSGNEQFF.

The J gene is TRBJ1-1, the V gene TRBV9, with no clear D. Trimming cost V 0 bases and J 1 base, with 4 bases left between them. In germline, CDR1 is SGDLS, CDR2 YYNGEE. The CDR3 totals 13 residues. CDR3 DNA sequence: TGTGCCAGCAGCGTAGTAGCGAACACTGAAGCTTTCTTT. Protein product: CASSVVANTEAFF.

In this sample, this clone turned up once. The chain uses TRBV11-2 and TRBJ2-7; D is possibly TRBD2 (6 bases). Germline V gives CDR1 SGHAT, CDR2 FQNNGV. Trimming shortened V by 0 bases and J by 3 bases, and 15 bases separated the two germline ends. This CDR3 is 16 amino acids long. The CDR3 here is CASSLDLNSGIYEQYF. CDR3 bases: TGTGCCAGCAGCTTAGATCTGAATAGCGGAATCTACGAGCAGTACTTC.

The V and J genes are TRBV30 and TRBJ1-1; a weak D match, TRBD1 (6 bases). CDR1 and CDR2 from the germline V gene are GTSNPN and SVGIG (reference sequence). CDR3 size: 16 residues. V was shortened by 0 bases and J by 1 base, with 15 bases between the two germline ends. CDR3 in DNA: TGTGCCTGGAGTGTACAAGCAGGGGTGGAGAACACTGAAGCTTTCTTT. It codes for CAWSVQAGVENTEAFF.

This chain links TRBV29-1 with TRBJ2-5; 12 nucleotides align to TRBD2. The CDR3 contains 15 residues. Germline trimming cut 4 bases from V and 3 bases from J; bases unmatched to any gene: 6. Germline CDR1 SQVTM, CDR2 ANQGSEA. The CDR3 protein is CSVGLTSGRKETQYF. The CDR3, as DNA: TGCAGCGTTGGCCTAACTAGCGGGAGGAAAGAGACCCAGTACTTC. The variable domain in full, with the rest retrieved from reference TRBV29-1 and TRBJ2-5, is SAVISQKPSRDICQRGTSLTIQCQVDSQVTMMFWYRQQPGQSLTLIATANQGSEATYESGFVIDKFPISRPNLTFSTLTVSNMSPEDSSIYLCSVGLTSGRKETQYFGPGTRLLVL.

This CDR3 is CASSLGFLRTHGYTF. Written as DNA, the CDR3 is TGTGCCAGCAGCTTGGGGTTCTTACGCACACATGGCTACACCTTC. The V call is TRBV5-4, the J call TRBJ1-2; the D is unclear. The V gene's germline CDR1 is SGHNT and CDR2 YYREEE (reference sequence). Deletions cut 0 bases from V and 6 bases from J, with 15 bases between. The CDR3 spans 15 residues.

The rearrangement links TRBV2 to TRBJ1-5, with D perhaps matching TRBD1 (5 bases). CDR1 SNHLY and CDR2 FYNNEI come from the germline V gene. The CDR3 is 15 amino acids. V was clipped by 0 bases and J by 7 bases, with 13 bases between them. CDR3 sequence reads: CASSEARRGQQPQHF. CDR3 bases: TGTGCCAGCAGTGAAGCGAGGAGGGGCCAGCAGCCCCAGCATTTT.

The CDR3 reads CASSLKLTGANYGYTF. CDR3 nucleotide sequence: TGTGCCAGCAGCTTAAAATTGACAGGGGCTAACTATGGCTACACCTTC. This sequence joins TRBV7-2 and TRBJ1-2, with TRBD1 matching over 8 bases. Germline V CDR1 and CDR2: SGHTA, FQGNSA. CDR3 length: 16 residues. V shed 2 bases and J 0 bases; nucleotides not matched to a gene: 5.

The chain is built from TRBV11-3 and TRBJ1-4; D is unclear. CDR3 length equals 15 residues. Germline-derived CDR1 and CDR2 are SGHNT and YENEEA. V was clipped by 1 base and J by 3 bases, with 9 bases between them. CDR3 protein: CASSLAWEANEKLFF. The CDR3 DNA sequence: TGTGCCAGCAGCTTAGCGTGGGAGGCTAATGAAAAACTGTTTTTT.

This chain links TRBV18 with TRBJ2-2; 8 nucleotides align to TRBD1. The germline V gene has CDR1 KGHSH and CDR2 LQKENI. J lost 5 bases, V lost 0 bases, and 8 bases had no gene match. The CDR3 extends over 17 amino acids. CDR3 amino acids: CASSPPRTGIETGELFF. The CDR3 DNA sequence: TGTGCCAGCTCACCACCCCGGACAGGGATAGAGACCGGGGAGCTGTTTTTT.

The CDR3 here is CASSMATGGNQPQHF. CDR3 in DNA: TGTGCCAGTAGTATGGCGACAGGGGGCAATCAGCCCCAGCATTTT. V usage is TRBV19 and J usage is TRBJ1-5; 8 positions agree with TRBD1. CDR1 is LNHDA, CDR2 SQIVND, per germline (reference sequence). V gave up 3 bases and J gave up 2 bases; unmatched junction bases: 3. CDR3 length equals 15 residues.

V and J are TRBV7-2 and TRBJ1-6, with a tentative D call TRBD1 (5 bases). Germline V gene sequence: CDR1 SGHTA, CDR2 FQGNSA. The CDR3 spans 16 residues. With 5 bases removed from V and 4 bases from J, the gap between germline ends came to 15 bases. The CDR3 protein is CASSAGVSGYNSPLHF. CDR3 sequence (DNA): TGTGCCAGCAGCGCGGGGGTGTCAGGGTATAATTCACCCCTCCACTTT.